This is a list of T cell receptor beta chains from one sample in a study of CD8 T cells in ankylosing spondylitis. TCRdb called the 5' RACE reads again in MiXCR, with one record for every CDR3 protein. The table includes 150,000 to 200,000 distinct CDR3 sequences, roughly 11% detected once. Source material: blood, either unsorted or a sorted T cell fraction (not recorded which). These receptors all stem from a male donor with ankylosing spondylitis or in good health (not recorded which). The CDR3 runs from the conserved cysteine through the conserved F or W. The order of the fields is D gene, V gene, CDR3 length, J gene, clone size, CDR3 DNA, CDR3 protein. D genes are given only for firm matches. Clone sizes are given selectively: once, few, many, or a class where the clone is expanded.

D: TRBD2
V: TRBV7-7
length: 15
J: TRBJ2-7
size: many
DNA: TGTGCCAGCAGCTTAGGAGCGGGGGGGCAGTACGAGCAGTACTTC
CDR3: CASSLGAGGQYEQYF

D: TRBD1
V: TRBV5-1
length: 15
J: TRBJ2-1
size: many
DNA: TGCGCCAGCAGCTCCCTGACAGGGTCTAAGAATGAGCAGTTCTTC
CDR3: CASSSLTGSKNEQFF

D: .
V: TRBV3-1
length: 13
J: TRBJ2-3
size: .
DNA: TGTGCCAGCAGCCCAGCGGACACAGATACGCAGTATTTT
CDR3: CASSPADTDTQYF

D: .
V: TRBV7-9
length: 15
J: TRBJ1-1
size: few
DNA: TGTGCCAGCAGCTTAAACGCAGCGGAAAACACTGAAGCTTTCTTT
CDR3: CASSLNAAENTEAFF

D: .
V: TRBV10-3
length: 14
J: TRBJ1-1
size: many
DNA: TGTGCCATCAGTGACCCGGGACGGGCCACTGAAGCTTTCTTT
CDR3: CAISDPGRATEAFF

D: .
V: TRBV5-5
length: 15
J: TRBJ2-6
size: .
DNA: TGTGCCAGCAGCTTCGTTTCAGCTGGGGCCAACGTCCTGACTTTC
CDR3: CASSFVSAGANVLTF

D: .
V: TRBV6-5
length: 16
J: TRBJ2-4
size: many
DNA: TGTGCCAGCAGTTACTCCGAAGGGGCAGCCAAAAACATTCAGTACTTC
CDR3: CASSYSEGAAKNIQYF

D: TRBD2
V: TRBV7-9
length: 15
J: TRBJ2-1
size: .
DNA: TGTGCCAGCAGCGCGCTAGCGGGGGCTATCAATGAGCAGTTCTTC
CDR3: CASSALAGAINEQFF

D: TRBD1
V: TRBV5-6
length: 14
J: TRBJ1-1
size: many
DNA: TGTGCCAGCAGCTTGGCCGAAGGGACAGGTGAAGCTTTCTTT
CDR3: CASSLAEGTGEAFF

D: TRBD2
V: TRBV20-1
length: 20
J: TRBJ2-1
size: .
DNA: TGCAGTGCTAGAGAGGGGGGGGCTAGCGGGGGACCAACCTCCTACAATGAGCAGTTCTTC
CDR3: CSAREGGASGGPTSYNEQFF

D: .
V: TRBV5-1
length: 17
J: TRBJ1-1
size: .
DNA: TGCGCCAGCAGCTTGGCCGACGTGACATACTCTGACACTGAAGCTTTCTTT
CDR3: CASSLADVTYSDTEAFF

D: .
V: TRBV4-3
length: 14
J: TRBJ2-3
size: many
DNA: TGCGCCAGCAGCCAAGATCCCGGCGCAGATACGCAGTATTTT
CDR3: CASSQDPGADTQYF

D: TRBD2
V: TRBV5-1
length: 18
J: TRBJ2-7
size: many
DNA: TGCGCCAGCAGCTTTACTAGCGGGGGCCGATCGAGCTCCTACGAGCAGTACTTC
CDR3: CASSFTSGGRSSSYEQYF

D: TRBD2
V: TRBV7-6
length: 16
J: TRBJ2-1
size: many
DNA: TGTGCCAGCAGCTTAGAGGCTAGCGGGAGTCGGAATGAGCAGTTCTTC
CDR3: CASSLEASGSRNEQFF

D: .
V: TRBV29-1
length: 11
J: TRBJ1-1
size: many
DNA: TGCAGCGTAGGGGCGAACACTGAAGCTTTCTTT
CDR3: CSVGANTEAFF

D: TRBD2
V: TRBV7-8
length: 16
J: TRBJ2-7
size: few
DNA: TGTGCCAGCAGCTTACGATCGGGACTAGGAGGTTACGAGCAGTACTTC
CDR3: CASSLRSGLGGYEQYF

D: .
V: TRBV14
length: 16
J: TRBJ2-2
size: .
DNA: TGTGCCAGCAGCCCACGATCGGTAACCTACACCGGGGAGCTGTTTTTT
CDR3: CASSPRSVTYTGELFF

D: .
V: TRBV5-1
length: 15
J: TRBJ1-1
size: many
DNA: TGCGCCAGCAGCTTGGCCGGGGGTACGAACACTGAAGCTTTCTTT
CDR3: CASSLAGGTNTEAFF

D: TRBD1
V: TRBV2
length: 18
J: TRBJ1-5
size: many
DNA: TGTGCCAGCGGGGGGGGACAGGGCCCCCAAGGGGGTAATCAGCCCCAGCATTTT
CDR3: CASGGGQGPQGGNQPQHF

D: TRBD1
V: TRBV7-2
length: 13
J: TRBJ1-1
size: .
DNA: TGTGCCAGCAGCCTATCCCCCAAGGGGGCTGCTTTCTTT
CDR3: CASSLSPKGAAFF

D: TRBD2
V: TRBV20-1
length: 14
J: TRBJ2-1
size: few
DNA: TGCAGTGCTAGTAAAACTAGCGGGGCCCTGGAGCAGTTCTTC
CDR3: CSASKTSGALEQFF

D: TRBD1
V: TRBV4-2
length: 14
J: TRBJ1-5
size: many
DNA: TGTGCCAGCAGCCAAGATCAAAGGACAGGTCTCCAGCATTTT
CDR3: CASSQDQRTGLQHF

D: TRBD1
V: TRBV6-1
length: 16
J: TRBJ1-6
size: many
DNA: TGTGCCAGCAGTGAAGCGACAGGGGGTTATAATTCACCCCTCCACTTT
CDR3: CASSEATGGYNSPLHF

D: .
V: TRBV5-1
length: 18
J: TRBJ1-1
size: many
DNA: TGCGCCAGCAGCTGGAGGGCGAACAGTGCTGGCGTGGACACTGAAGCTTTCTTT
CDR3: CASSWRANSAGVDTEAFF